This T cell receptor beta chain emerged from a study of cytomegalovirus exposure and HLA in healthy donors (dated by TCRdb to the late 2010s). A note on the overall study: An earlier analysis of roughly 610 of the donors reported approximately 260 Gb of sequence data and around 100 million unique TCR beta sequences obtained from about 200 million T cells. Roughly 310 gigabases of sequencing data and approximately 93 million unique TCR sequences were included in an early release covering around 650 HLA-typed donors. Of the roughly 410 genotyped donors, 80% to 90% were placed in the genetic ancestry cluster associated with self-reported Caucasian donors. The study aimed to test whether cataloging public T cell receptors could reveal signatures of past pathogen exposure. The study used immunosequencing to profile the T cell repertoires of several hundred subjects and linked those repertoires to cytomegalovirus serostatus. Along with the roughly 670-subject first cohort, a separate validation cohort of over 90 different subjects was used. To predict cytomegalovirus infection status, the study brought together high-throughput TCR immunosequencing, statistical association of individual TCRs with disease status, and machine learning. A later analysis re-analyzed previously published TCR beta repertoires from several hundred donors and added high-resolution HLA genotyping to study TCR occurrence patterns. The later analysis used no new phenotypic data to find candidate immune exposures, relying instead on TCR beta sequences and their occurrence across donors. An earlier analysis of about 620 of the donors applied high-throughput TCR beta sequencing to assess whether each TCR beta V gene segment acted as functional or pseudogenic. Donor age, sex, ethnicity and CMV serostatus were compiled alongside the repertoire data. A later genetic analysis took genome-wide SNP genotypes for about three fifths of the roughly 700 donors and used that subset as a discovery cohort. Every repertoire in the discovery cohort had been generated on one and the same sequencing platform. HLA typing included class I and class II loci at four-digit resolution. The number of typed donors differed by locus: 629-630 for A, B, C, DRB1 and DQB1; 500 to 550 for DQA1; 606 for DPA1; and around 450 for DPB1. Because of strong linkage in the cohort, four or five DR-DQ haplotypes were treated as single units for association and clustering. Across about 370 genotyped donors of the cohort, an average of approximately 240,000 unique TCR beta nucleotide sequences per donor were sequenced, and around 19% of those sequences were non-productive.

Library generation was performed with the immunoSEQ multiplex PCR assay. For the multiplex PCR, a mixture combining 60 forward primers for TCR Vbeta segments and 13 reverse primers for TCR Jbeta segments was used. The CDR3 region of rearranged TCR beta genes was amplified from genomic DNA with a multiplex PCR assay. Amplified TCR beta libraries were sequenced as 87-base-pair reads on the Illumina HiSeq System. Under the source paper's analysis protocol: Across the 670 or so repertoires, a later analysis counted approximately 75 million unique TCR beta chains, 9 million to 14 million of which were shared by at least two donors. Raw reads were error-corrected and collapsed into unique sequences by a nearest-neighbor algorithm in which closely related sequences were merged to remove PCR and sequencing errors. Alignment of CDR3 sequences to IMGT reference sequences was used to assign V, D and J gene segments. For a sequence to be retained, a match of at least six nucleotides to both a V gene segment and a J gene segment was required. A rearrangement counted as productive if the CDR3 had no stop codons and remained in frame with V and J, and every other rearrangement counted as non-productive. CDR3 was defined according to IMGT convention as the region running from the second conserved V-encoded cysteine to the conserved J-encoded phenylalanine. The earlier analysis of 550 to 650 of the donors excluded any sequence lacking an unambiguous match to a single V gene segment. An earlier analysis of roughly 590 of the donors called V segments functional above 56.7% productive rearrangements and segregating when the between-donor standard deviation exceeded 5%. A statistical classification framework was built for diagnosing cytomegalovirus status from the catalog of TCR beta chain sequences. V and J gene assignment, in a later analysis, came from comparing TCR nucleotide sequences with IMGT/GENE-DB human TR gene sequences. The TCRdist pipeline was used in a later analysis to assign CDR3 sequences and most-parsimonious VDJ recombination scenarios. A later analysis defined each TCR beta chain by its CDR3 amino acid sequence plus V-gene family, and excluded reads lacking a unique V-gene family. A later analysis removed 500 to 600 highly shared, low-generation-probability nucleotide sequences to deal with suspected cross-contamination and a sequencing artifact. For each public chain, a later analysis derived a clonal expansion index from normalized ranks of inferred template counts within each repertoire. A later analysis computed generation probabilities with a VDJ recombination model fitted to out-of-frame rearrangements, and checked the results against IGoR. In a later analysis, TCR-TCR, TCR-HLA and TCR-CMV co-occurrence was scored with hypergeometric tests, and a repertoire-size bias correction was applied to TCR pairs. False discovery rates were estimated in a later analysis by permuting HLA or CMV assignments 20 times. A later analysis grouped co-occurring TCRs with DBSCAN, adding TCRdist sequence similarity when clustering within HLA-allele-positive subsets. Repertoires with fewer than 30,000 or more than 120,000 public chains, plus five repertoires with anomalous nucleotide sharing, were excluded from co-occurrence clustering. TCRdb obtained this table from immuneACCESS and retained in-frame rearrangements with V and J assigned. These tables miss some clones; where compared with another copy, unresolved V genes account for less than half of the shortfall, and the remainder is unexplained. Clone size and V and J calls were adopted from that table, with D and trimming inferred from the DNA. In all, the sample holds 120,000 to 150,000 clones, and roughly 64% of those were seen once. The ten most abundant clones make up 2.5% to 3.5% of the sample.

Details on this clone: Its antigen is currently not known. Base qualities are not provided; no much larger clone lies one nucleotide away.

From the germline V gene, CDR1 is MDHEN and CDR2 is SYDVKM. Inclusive of the bounding cysteine and phenylalanine, the CDR3 is 16 residues long. The DNA shown is the 48-base CDR3, in frame from base 1. Clipping removes 2 bases from V and 5 bases from J, with 3 as the unmatched junction base count. The cohort consisted of hundreds of healthy bone marrow donors. At the time of sampling, every cohort member was nominally healthy, though immune exposures that went unrecorded were likely present. The donor was CMV seropositive and was included in the group of 250 to 350 seropositive cohort members. Every donor gave a peripheral blood sample, and the peripheral blood mononuclear cells from that sample were used for TCR beta sequencing. Genomic DNA extraction from the blood cell samples was performed with the Qiagen DNeasy Blood Extraction Kit. On the study overall, not on this receptor specifically: A later analysis reported that several top co-occurrence clusters appeared linked to parvovirus B19, influenza, CMV and Epstein-Barr virus. Over 15 rarely observed V segments, including chromosome 9 orphons, were excluded from the earlier analysis of approximately 500 of the donors because counts were too low. According to a later analysis, most CMV-associated TCR beta chains appeared to be HLA-restricted, and the HLA associations seemed to be driven largely by CMV exposure. For the cohort, immune exposure information was limited to CMV serostatus. A later genetic analysis associated a missense DCLRE1C variant with V-gene and J-gene trimming of TCR beta chains, and an independent cohort replicated the association. Presence/absence analyses assumed roughly uniform sequencing depth across donors, an assumption that may not hold. The cohort was sequenced for TCR beta chains only, and without alpha or paired-chain data the features that could be detected were limited. Because some donors lacked HLA typing at each locus, the association tests relied only on the typed subset. When HLA alleles, especially DR and DQ, strongly co-occurred, attributing TCR associations to individual alleles was difficult. In a later genetic analysis, fewer N-insertions in productive TCRs were reported among donors in an Asian-associated ancestry cluster than the roughly 670-donor mean. At a false discovery rate of 0.05, a later analysis linked fewer than 20,000 TCR beta sequences to specific HLA alleles. Linkage disequilibrium might explain the correlated functional status among segregating V segments, but an unknown experimental factor could not be excluded. The authors suggested that the approach could potentially be extended to other disease states and immunological phenotypes. In a later analysis, TCR association rates were found to vary across HLA loci, with the most associated TCRs seen for DRB1 alleles and the fewest for HLA-C alleles. A further reported finding was that TCR beta sequences accurately predicted the HLA-A and HLA-B alleles for most subjects in the first cohort. The classifier was reported to diagnose cytomegalovirus status with high specificity and sensitivity in both the original and validation cohorts. Broadly in line with IMGT annotations, most TCR beta V segments showed up in productive rearrangements about 90% or about 30% of the time in an earlier analysis of around 550 of the donors. A cluster of highly shared sequence variants was judged likely to represent a technical artifact of the sequencing pipeline. In a later analysis, HLA-associated TCR beta chains showed more clonal expansion and lower generation probabilities than non-associated chains that were equally common. In vitro tests confirmed that a few of the cytomegalovirus-associated TCR beta chains recognize cytomegalovirus antigens. A total of 164 TCR beta chains were listed by the study as associated with cytomegalovirus. Some IMGT-functional V segments, including TRBV6-2 and TRBV6-3, could not be told apart with the 87-base-pair reads, so those segments were excluded. Most TCR sequences were observed very rarely across donors, whereas some public TCRs were present in many individuals.

The receptor was derived from a woman aged 25 to 45 in good health and CMV-seropositive. The V gene is TRBV28 and the J gene is TRBJ2-2, and TRBD2 aligns with 12 junction nucleotides. The sequenced sample consisted of PBMCs. The sequenced DNA is TGTGCCAGCAGTTTAACCCTAGCGGGGGGGACCGGGGAGCTGTTTTTT. It is translated as CASSLTLAGGTGELFF.